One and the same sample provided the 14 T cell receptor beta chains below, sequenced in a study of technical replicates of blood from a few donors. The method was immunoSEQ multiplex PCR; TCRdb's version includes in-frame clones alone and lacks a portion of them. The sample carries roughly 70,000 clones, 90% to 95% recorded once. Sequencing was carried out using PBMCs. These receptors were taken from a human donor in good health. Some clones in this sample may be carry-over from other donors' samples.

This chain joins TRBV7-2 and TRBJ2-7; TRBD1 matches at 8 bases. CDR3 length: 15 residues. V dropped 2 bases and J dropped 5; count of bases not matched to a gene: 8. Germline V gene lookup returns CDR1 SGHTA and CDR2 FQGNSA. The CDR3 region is CASSLHPTGDNEQYF. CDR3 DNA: TGTGCCAGCAGCTTACACCCGACAGGGGACAACGAGCAGTACTTC.

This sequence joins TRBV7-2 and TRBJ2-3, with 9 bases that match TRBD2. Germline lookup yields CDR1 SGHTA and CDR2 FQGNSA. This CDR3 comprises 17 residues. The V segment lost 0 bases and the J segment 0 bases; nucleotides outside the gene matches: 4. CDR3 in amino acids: CASSLAIAGASTDTQYF. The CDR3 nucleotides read TGTGCCAGCAGCTTAGCGATAGCGGGGGCAAGCACAGATACGCAGTATTTT.

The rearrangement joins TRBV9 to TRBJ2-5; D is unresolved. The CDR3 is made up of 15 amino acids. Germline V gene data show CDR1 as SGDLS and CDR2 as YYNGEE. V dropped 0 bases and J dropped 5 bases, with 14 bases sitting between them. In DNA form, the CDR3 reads TGTGCCAGCAGCGTAGGCTACCGCCCCGCGGAGACCCAGTACTTC. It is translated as CASSVGYRPAETQYF.

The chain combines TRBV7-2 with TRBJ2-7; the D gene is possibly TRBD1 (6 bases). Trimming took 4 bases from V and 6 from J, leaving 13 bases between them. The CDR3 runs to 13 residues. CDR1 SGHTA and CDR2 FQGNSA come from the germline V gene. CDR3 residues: CASSSIRGGEQYF. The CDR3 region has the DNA TGTGCCAGCAGCTCCATCCGAGGGGGCGAGCAGTACTTC.

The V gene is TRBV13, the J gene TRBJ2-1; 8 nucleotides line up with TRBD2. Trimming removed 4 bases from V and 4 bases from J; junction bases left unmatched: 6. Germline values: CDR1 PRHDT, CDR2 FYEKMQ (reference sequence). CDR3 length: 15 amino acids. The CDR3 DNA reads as TGTGCCAGCAGCTCAAGCGGGGGAGGATACAATGAGCAGTTCTTC. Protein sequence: CASSSSGGGYNEQFF.

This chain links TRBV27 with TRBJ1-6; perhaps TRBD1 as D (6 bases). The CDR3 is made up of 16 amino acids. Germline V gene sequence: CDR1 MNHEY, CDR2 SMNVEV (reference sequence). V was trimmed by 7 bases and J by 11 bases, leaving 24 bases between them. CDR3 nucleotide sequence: TGTGCCAGCACCCCCCCCACGTTAAAGGGGGAAACACCCCTCCACTTT. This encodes CASTPPTLKGETPLHF.

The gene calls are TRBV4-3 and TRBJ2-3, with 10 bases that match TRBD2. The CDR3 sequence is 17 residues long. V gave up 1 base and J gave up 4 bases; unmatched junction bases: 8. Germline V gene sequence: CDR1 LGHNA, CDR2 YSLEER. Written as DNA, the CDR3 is TGCGCCAGCAGCCAAGTATCTAGCGGGAGAAATGCAGATACGCAGTATTTT. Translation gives CASSQVSSGRNADTQYF.

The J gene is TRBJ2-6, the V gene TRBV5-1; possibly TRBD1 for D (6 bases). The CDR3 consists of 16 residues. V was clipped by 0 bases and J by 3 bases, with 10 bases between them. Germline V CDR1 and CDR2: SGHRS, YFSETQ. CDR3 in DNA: TGCGCCAGCAGCTTGGACAGGGATTTTGGGGCCAACGTCCTGACTTTC. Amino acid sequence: CASSLDRDFGANVLTF.

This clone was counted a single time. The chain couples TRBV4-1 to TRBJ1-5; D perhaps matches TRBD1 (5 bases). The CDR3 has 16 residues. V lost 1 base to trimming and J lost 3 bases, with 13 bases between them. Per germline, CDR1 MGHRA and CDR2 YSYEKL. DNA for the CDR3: TGCGCCAGCAGCCAAGTGGGGGGTGTATTCAATCAGCCCCAGCATTTT. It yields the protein CASSQVGGVFNQPQHF.

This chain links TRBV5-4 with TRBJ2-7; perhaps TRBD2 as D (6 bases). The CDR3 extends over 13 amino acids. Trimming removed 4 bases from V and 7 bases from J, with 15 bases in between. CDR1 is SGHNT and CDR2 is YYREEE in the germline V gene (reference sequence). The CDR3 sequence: CASSPSSSGEQYF. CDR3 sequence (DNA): TGTGCCAGCAGCCCTAGTAGCAGCGGGGAGCAGTACTTC.

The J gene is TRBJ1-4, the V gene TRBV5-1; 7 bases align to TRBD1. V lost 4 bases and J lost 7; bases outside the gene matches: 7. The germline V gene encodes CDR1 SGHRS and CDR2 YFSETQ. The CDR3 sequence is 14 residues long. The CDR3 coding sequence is TGCGCCAGCAGCCTCGGACAGGCGGCTGAAAAACTGTTTTTT. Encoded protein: CASSLGQAAEKLFF.

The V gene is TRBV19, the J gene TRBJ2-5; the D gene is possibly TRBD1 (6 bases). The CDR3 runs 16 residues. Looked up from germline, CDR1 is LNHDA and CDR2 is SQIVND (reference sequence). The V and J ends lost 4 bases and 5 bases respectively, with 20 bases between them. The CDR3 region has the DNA TGTGCCAGTAGTAATGAGGAGACAGGCCGCGGGGAGACCCAGTACTTC. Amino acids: CASSNEETGRGETQYF.

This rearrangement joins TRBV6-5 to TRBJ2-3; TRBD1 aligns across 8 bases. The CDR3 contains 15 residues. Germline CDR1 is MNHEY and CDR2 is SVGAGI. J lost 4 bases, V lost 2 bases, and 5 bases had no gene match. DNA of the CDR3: TGTGCCAGCAGTTACCGGACAGGGCCGCCAGATACGCAGTATTTT. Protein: CASSYRTGPPDTQYF.

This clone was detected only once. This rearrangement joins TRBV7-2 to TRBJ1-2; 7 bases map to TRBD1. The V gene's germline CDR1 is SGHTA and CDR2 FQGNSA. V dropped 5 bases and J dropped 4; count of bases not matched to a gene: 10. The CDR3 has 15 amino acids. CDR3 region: CASSAAPTGSYGYTF. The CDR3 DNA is TGTGCCAGCAGCGCAGCCCCGACAGGGTCCTATGGCTACACCTTC.